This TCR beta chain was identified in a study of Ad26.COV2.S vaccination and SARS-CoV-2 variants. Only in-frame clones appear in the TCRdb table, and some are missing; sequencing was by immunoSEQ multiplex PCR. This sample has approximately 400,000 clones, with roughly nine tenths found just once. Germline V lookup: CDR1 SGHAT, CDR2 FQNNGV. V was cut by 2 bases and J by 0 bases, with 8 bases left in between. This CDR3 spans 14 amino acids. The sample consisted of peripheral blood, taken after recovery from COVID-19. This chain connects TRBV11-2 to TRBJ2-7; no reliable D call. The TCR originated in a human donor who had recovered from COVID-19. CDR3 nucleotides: TGTGCCAGCAGCTTATCCGTCTCCTCCTACGAGCAGTACTTC. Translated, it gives CASSLSVSSYEQYF.